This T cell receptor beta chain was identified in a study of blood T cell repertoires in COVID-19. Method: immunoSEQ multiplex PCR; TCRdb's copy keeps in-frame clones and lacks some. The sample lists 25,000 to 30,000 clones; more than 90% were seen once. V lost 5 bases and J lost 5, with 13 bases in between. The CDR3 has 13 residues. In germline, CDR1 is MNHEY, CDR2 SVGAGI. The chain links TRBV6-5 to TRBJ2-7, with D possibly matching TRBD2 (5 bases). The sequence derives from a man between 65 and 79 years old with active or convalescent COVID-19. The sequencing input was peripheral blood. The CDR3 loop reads CASSLRFGDEQYV. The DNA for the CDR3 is TGTGCCAGCAGTCTACGATTCGGGGACGAGCAGTACGTC.